This T cell receptor beta chain was sequenced for a study of cytotoxic CD8 clonotypes in ibrutinib-treated CLL. Study-wide background: There were about 10 relapsed/refractory patients and more than 14 treatment-naive patients, and under 18 were IGHV unmutated. Response specimens were obtained following a median treatment duration of approximately 12 months, with a range of 6 to 36.

Generated by immunoSEQ multiplex PCR, the TCRdb table keeps only in-frame clones and is missing some. The table includes about 300,000 clones, less than 85% detected once. The germline V and J ends were trimmed by 2 bases and 10 bases, with 17 bases remaining between them. The CDR3 runs 14 residues. Per germline, CDR1 SGHAT and CDR2 FQNNGV. Library input was approximately 1.8 micrograms of DNA from cryopreserved PBMCs. This sequence originates from a human donor with chronic lymphocytic leukemia. The material was PBMCs, obtained at disease progression, from a patient treated with ibrutinib. The chain carries TRBV11-2 and TRBJ1-2; perhaps TRBD1 as D (5 bases). The CDR3 is CASSLSRSGTNYTF. In DNA form, the CDR3 reads TGTGCCAGCAGCTTATCTAGATCCGGGACCAACTACACCTTC.